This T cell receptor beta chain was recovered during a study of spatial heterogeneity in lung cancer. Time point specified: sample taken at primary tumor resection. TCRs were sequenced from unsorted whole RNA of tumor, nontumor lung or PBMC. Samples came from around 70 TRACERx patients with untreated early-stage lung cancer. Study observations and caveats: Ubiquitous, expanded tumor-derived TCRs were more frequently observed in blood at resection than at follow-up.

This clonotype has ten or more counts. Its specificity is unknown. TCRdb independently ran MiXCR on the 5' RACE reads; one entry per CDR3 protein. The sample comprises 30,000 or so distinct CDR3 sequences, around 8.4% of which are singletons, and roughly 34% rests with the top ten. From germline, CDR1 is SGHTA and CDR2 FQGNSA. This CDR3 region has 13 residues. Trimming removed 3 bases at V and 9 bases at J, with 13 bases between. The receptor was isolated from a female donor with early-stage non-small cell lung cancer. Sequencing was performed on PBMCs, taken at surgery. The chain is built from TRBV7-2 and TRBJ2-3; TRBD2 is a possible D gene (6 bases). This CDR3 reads CASSLTSLQTQYF. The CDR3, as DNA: TGTGCCAGCAGCTTGACTAGTCTACAAACGCAGTATTTT.